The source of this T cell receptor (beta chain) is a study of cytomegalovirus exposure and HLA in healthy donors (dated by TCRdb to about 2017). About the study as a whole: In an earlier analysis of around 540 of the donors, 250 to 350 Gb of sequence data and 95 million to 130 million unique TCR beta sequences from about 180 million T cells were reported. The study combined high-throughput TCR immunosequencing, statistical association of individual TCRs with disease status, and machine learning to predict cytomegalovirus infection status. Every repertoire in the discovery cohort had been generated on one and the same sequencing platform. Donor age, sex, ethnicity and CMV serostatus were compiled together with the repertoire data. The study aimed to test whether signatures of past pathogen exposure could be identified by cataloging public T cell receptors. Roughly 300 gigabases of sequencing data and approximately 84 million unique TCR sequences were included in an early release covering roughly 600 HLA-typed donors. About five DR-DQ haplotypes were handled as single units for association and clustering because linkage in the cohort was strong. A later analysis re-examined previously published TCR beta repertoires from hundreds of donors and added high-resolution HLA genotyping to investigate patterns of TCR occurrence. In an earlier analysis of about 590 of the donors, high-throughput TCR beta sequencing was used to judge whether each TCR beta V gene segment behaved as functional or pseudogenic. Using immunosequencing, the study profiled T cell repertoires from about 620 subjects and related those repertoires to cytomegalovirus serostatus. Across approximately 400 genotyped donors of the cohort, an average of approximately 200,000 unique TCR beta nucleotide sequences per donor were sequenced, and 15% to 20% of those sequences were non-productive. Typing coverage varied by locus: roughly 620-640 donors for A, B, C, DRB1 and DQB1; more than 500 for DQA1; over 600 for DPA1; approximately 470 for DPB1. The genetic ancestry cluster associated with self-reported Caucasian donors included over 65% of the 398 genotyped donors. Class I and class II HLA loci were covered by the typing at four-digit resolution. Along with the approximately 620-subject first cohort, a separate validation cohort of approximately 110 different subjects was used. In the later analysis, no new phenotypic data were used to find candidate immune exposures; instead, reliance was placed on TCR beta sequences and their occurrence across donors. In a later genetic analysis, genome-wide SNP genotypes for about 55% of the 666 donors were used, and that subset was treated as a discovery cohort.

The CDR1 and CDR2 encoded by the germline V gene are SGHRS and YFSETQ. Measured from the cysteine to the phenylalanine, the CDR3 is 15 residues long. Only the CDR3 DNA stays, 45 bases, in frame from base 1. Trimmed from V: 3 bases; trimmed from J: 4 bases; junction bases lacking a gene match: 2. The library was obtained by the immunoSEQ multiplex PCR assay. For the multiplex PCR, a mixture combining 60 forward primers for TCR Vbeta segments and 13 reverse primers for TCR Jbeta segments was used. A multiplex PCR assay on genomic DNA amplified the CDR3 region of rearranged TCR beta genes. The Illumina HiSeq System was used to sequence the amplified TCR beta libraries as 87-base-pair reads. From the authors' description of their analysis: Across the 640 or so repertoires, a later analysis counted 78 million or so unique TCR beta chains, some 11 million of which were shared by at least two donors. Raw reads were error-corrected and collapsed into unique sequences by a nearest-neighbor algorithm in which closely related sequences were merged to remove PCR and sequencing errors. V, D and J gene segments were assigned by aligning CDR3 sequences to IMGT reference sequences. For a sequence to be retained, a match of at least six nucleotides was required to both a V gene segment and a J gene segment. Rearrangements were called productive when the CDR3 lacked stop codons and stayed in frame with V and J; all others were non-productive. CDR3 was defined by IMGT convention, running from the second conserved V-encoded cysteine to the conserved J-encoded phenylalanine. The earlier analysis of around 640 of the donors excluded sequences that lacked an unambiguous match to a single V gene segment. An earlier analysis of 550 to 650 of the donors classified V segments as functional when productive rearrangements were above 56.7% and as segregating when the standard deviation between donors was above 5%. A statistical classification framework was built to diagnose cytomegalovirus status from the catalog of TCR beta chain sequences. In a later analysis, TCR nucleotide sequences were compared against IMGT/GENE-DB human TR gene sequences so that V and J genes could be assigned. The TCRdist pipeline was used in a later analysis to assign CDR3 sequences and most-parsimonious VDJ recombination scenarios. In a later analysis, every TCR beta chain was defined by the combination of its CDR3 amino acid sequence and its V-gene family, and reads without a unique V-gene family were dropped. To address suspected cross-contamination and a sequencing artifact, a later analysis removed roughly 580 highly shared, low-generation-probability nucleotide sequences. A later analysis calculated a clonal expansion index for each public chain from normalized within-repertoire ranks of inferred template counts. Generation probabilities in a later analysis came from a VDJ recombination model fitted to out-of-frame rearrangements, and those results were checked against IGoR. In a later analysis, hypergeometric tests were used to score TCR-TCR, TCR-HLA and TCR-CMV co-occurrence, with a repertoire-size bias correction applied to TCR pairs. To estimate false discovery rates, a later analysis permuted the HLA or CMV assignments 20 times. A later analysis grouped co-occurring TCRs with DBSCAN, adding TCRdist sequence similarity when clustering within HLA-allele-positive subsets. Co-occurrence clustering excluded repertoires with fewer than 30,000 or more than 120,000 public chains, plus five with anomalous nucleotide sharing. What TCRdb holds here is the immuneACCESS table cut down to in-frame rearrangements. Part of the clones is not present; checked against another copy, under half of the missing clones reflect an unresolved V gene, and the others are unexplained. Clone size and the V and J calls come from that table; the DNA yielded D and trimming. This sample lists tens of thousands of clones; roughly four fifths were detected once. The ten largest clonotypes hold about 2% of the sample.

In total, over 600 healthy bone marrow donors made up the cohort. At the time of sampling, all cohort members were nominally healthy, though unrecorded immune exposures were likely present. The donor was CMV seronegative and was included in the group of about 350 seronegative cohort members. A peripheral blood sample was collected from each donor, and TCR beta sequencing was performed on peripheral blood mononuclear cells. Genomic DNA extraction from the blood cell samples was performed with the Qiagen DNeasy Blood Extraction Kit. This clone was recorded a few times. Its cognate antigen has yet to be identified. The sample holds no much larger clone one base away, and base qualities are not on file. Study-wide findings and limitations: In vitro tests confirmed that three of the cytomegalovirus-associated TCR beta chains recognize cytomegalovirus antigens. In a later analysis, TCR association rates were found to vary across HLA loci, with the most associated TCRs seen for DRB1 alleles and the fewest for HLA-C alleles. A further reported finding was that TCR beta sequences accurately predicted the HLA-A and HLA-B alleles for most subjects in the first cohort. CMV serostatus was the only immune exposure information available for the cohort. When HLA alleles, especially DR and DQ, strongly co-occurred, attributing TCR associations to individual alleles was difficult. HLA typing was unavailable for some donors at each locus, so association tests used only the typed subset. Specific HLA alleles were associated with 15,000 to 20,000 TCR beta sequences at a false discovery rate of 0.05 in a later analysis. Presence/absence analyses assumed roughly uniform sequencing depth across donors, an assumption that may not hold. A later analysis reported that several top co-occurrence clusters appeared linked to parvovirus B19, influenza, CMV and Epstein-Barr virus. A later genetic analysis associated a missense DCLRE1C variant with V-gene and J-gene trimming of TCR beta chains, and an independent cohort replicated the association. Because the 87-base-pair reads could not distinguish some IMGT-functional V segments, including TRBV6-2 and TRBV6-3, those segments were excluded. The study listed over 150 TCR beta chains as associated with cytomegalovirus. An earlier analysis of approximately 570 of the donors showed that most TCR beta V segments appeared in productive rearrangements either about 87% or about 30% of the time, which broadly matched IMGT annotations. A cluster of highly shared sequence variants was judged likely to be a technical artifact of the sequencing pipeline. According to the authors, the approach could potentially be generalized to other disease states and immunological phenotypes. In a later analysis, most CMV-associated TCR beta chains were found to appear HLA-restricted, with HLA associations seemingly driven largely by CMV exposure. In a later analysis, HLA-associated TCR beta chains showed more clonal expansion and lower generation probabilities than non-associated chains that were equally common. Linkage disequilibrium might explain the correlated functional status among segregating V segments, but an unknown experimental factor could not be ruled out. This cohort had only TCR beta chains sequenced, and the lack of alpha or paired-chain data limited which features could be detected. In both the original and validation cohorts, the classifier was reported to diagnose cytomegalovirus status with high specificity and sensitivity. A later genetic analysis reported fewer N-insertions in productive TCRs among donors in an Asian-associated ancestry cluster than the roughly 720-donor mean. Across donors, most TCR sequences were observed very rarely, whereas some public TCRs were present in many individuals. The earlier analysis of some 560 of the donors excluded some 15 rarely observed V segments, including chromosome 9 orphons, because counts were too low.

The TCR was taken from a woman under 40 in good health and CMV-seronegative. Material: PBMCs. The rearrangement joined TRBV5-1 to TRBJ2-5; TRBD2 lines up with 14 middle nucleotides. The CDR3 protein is CASSSTSGRGETQYF. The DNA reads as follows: TGCGCCAGCAGCTCGACTAGCGGGAGGGGAGAGACCCAGTACTTC.